The T cell receptor (beta chain) described here comes from a study of beta chain features in type 1 diabetes. Looking at the study overall: On cell yields, gender and age, patients and healthy donors were similar. All samples yielded roughly 110 million examined sorted cells. General study points: Reads derived from cDNA could over-represent cells showing high TCR expression.

The sequenced template was cDNA made from the entire isolated RNA. Roughly 3.6 million reads was the average for naive, central memory and regulatory T cell samples. The repertoire was sequenced with immunoSEQ multiplex PCR; TCRdb's copy has only in-frame clones and lacks some. Of tens of thousands of clones in the sample, around 63% were seen once. By its share, this clone is medium-sized. Its cognate antigen is unknown. The sample carries other DNA sequences with the same CDR3. This CDR3 spans 13 amino acids. V lost 2 bases to trimming and J lost 5 bases, with 9 bases between them. The V gene's germline CDR1 is KGHSH and CDR2 LQKENI.

The receptor comes from a woman between 18 and 30 years old in good health. The sample consisted of Tregs from blood. The rearrangement uses TRBV18 and TRBJ1-1; TRBD1 might be the D (5 bases). CDR3 residues: CASSPSGGTEAFF. The CDR3 DNA follows: TGTGCCAGCTCACCAAGTGGGGGGACTGAAGCTTTCTTT.